The 10 T cell receptor beta chains below come from one sample, sequenced in a study of T cells in Graves' hyperthyroidism and ophthalmopathy. There were TCR beta CDR3 regions amplified from RNA transcripts. HTBI primers were used for first-round RT-PCR of the TCR CDR3. MiXCR, run by TCRdb on the multiplex PCR reads, gives a single entry per CDR3 protein. The table includes some 600,000 distinct CDR3 sequences, about 43% detected once. Material for sequencing was peripheral blood or thyroid tissue (not recorded which). These receptors were collected from a woman in her late teens or twenties with Graves' hyperthyroidism.

This clonotype was seen at least ten times. The V and J genes are TRBV7-9 and TRBJ2-7; no clear D gene. The CDR3 spans 11 residues. Germline CDR1 SEHNR, CDR2 FQNEAQ (reference sequence). V lost 5 bases, J lost 9 bases, and 11 bases lay in between. The chain's CDR3 is CASSHDNGQYF. CDR3 coding DNA: TGTGCCAGCAGCCACGACAACGGGCAGTACTTC. The whole variable domain, filled in from reference TRBV7-9 and TRBJ2-7, reads DTGVSQNPRHKITKRGQNVTFRCDPISEHNRLYWYRQTLGQGPEFLTYFQNEAQLEKSRLLSDRFSAERPKGSFSTLEIQRTEQGDSAMYLCASSHDNGQYFGPGTRLTVT.

CDR3 residues: CASSVGLLNTEAFF. The CDR3 bases are TGTGCCAGCAGCGTAGGACTCCTCAACACTGAAGCTTTCTTT. The chain carries TRBV9 and TRBJ1-1; D uncertain. Germline V lookup: CDR1 SGDLS, CDR2 YYNGEE. This CDR3 comprises 14 residues. The V end was cut by 0 bases, the J end by 2 bases, with 8 bases between.

V usage is TRBV9 and J usage is TRBJ1-1; D perhaps matches TRBD1 (6 bases). Trimming removed 4 bases at V and 3 bases at J, with 19 bases between. Per the germline V gene, CDR1 is SGDLS and CDR2 is YYNGEE. This CDR3 is 16 amino acids long. The CDR3 sequence is CASSTPREGGYTEAFF. The CDR3, as DNA: TGTGCCAGCAGCACCCCCCGGGAGGGGGGGTACACTGAAGCTTTCTTT.

This clonotype occurred many times. The chain is built from TRBV7-6 and TRBJ2-7; 9 bases are a match to TRBD1. Losses at the gene ends were 4 bases for V and 9 bases for J; bases not matched to a gene: 10. Germline V gene lookup returns CDR1 SGHVS and CDR2 FNYEAQ. This CDR3 is 14 amino acids long. CDR3 sequence: CASSSSRDRAGQYF. In nucleotides, the CDR3 is TGTGCCAGCAGCTCGTCCCGGGACAGGGCCGGGCAGTACTTC.

This clonotype appeared many times. V usage is TRBV29-1 and J usage is TRBJ2-7; D not certain. CDR1 is SQVTM, CDR2 ANQGSEA, per germline. V was cut by 4 bases and J by 2 bases, with 9 bases left in between. This CDR3 has 12 amino acids. The DNA for the CDR3 is TGCAGCGTTGCCGTGCTACCCTACGAGCAGTACTTC. It encodes CSVAVLPYEQYF.

This clonotype was picked up many times. The chain combines TRBV24-1 with TRBJ2-5; no clear D gene. The germline CDR1 and CDR2 sequences are KGHDR and SFDVKD. V lost 7 bases, J lost 2 bases, and 10 bases lay in between. This CDR3 region has 13 residues. The CDR3 DNA sequence: TGTGCCACCAGCGGTTACCAACAAGAGACCCAGTACTTC. The encoded protein is CATSGYQQETQYF.

V usage is TRBV2 and J usage is TRBJ2-7, with 7 bases matching TRBD1. The CDR3 sequence is 14 residues long. Germline CDR1 reads SNHLY; CDR2 reads FYNNEI. The junction had 3 bases not matched to a gene; V was cut back by 3 bases and J by 1 base. The CDR3 DNA sequence: TGTGCCAGCAGTGATCACAGGGGTTCCTACGAGCAGTACTTC. Translation gives CASSDHRGSYEQYF. Using reference TRBV2 and TRBJ2-7 for the parts outside the CDR3, the full variable domain is EPEVTQTPSHQVTQMGQEVILRCVPISNHLYFYWYRQILGQKVEFLVSFYNNEISEKSEIFDDQFSVERPDGSNFTLKIRSTKLEDSAMYFCASSDHRGSYEQYFGPGTRLTVT.

As regards this clonotype: Just one base apart from a much larger clone, this may be a read error. V is TRBV20-1 and J is TRBJ1-5, with 8 bases that match TRBD1. V was pared by 3 bases and J by 9 bases, with 10 bases of the junction left unmatched. Germline values: CDR1 DFQATT, CDR2 SNEGSKA (reference sequence). The CDR3 spans 14 residues. The CDR3 coding sequence is TGCAGTGCTAGTCGGCCAGGGGGCTTTGGGCCCCAGCATTTT. As protein: CSASRPGGFGPQHF.

The gene calls are TRBV7-9 and TRBJ1-5, with TRBD1 as a possible D gene (6 bases). V was cut by 6 bases and J by 8 bases, with 20 bases left in between. Germline CDR1 is SEHNR and CDR2 is FQNEAQ (reference sequence). The CDR3 runs to 15 residues. Here the CDR3 DNA reads TGTGCCAGCAGTCACGGGAGGGGGTGGAATGAGCCCCAGCATTTT. It is translated as CASSHGRGWNEPQHF.

Comments on this clonotype: An end of the junction differs from the germline gene, which may be a read error. V gene TRBV2 combines with J gene TRBJ2-7, with a possible D match to TRBD1 (6 bases). Germline CDR1 and CDR2: SNHLY and FYNNEI. The CDR3 is made up of 15 amino acids. The CDR3 sequence is CGSSEFQGPSYEQYF. In DNA form, the CDR3 reads TGTGGCAGCAGTGAATTTCAGGGGCCCTCCTACGAGCAGTACTTC.